This T cell receptor beta chain was identified during a study of OX40 agonist ivuxolimab in advanced cancers. The CDR3 sequence is 12 residues long. Germline lookup yields CDR1 SEHNR and CDR2 FQNEAQ (reference sequence). With 5 bases removed from V and 0 bases from J, the gap between germline ends came to 4 bases. Libraries were prepared by immunoSEQ multiplex PCR; TCRdb keeps only in-frame clonotypes and omits some of them. The data contain tens of thousands of clones, 70% to 90% of them singletons. The chain links TRBV7-9 to TRBJ1-2, with D uncertain. The sequencing used CD4+ or CD8+ T cells sorted from blood, collected in a trial of the OX40 agonist ivuxolimab. The receptor was derived from an adult with an advanced solid tumor such as melanoma, head and neck, liver or kidney cancer. The CDR3: CASSHSNYGYTF. CDR3 nucleotide sequence: TGTGCCAGCAGCCATTCTAACTATGGCTACACCTTC.